A single sample gave rise to the 20 T cell receptor beta chains below, sequenced in a study of T cell changes during pregnancy in multiple sclerosis. Profiling relied on immunoSEQ multiplex PCR, and the TCRdb table lists in-frame clones only, not all of them. The sample has 50,000 to 65,000 clones, approximately 93% seen once. The sample here was CD8+ T cells from peripheral blood mononuclear cells, taken in the second trimester of pregnancy. These receptors all come from a female donor with multiple sclerosis, enrolled in a pregnancy study.

The sample holds one count of this clone. This rearrangement joins TRBV4-1 to TRBJ2-2, with 16 bases identical to TRBD2. V was pared by 3 bases and J by 5 bases, with 6 bases of the junction left unmatched. Germline assignment: CDR1 MGHRA and CDR2 YSYEKL. This CDR3 region has 18 residues. The CDR3 protein is CASSHPGLAGGPTGELFF. The CDR3 region has the DNA TGCGCCAGCAGCCACCCGGGACTAGCGGGAGGGCCTACCGGGGAGCTGTTTTTT.

This chain links TRBV27 with TRBJ1-2; 7 bases match TRBD1. The CDR3 is made up of 15 amino acids. With V trimmed by 6 bases and J by 4 bases, 11 bases remained unmatched. CDR1 and CDR2 from the germline V gene are MNHEY and SMNVEV (reference sequence). CDR3 nucleotides: TGTGCCAGCAGCCTGACAGGGATCCCTGGCTATGGCTACACCTTC. Residues: CASSLTGIPGYGYTF.

The V gene is TRBV1, the J gene TRBJ2-7; TRBD2, as called in the table, went unchecked against the DNA. TRBV1 is noted as a pseudogene. This CDR3 contains 17 residues. For the CDR3, the DNA is TGCACCAGCAGCCAAGATCGGACTAGCGGGAGGGCCTACGAGCAGTACTTC. Its translation: CTSSQDRTSGRAYEQYF.

This clone was found once. This chain uses TRBV6-1 with TRBJ2-5, with D possibly being TRBD1 (5 bases). Germline lookup yields CDR1 MNHNS and CDR2 SASEGT. The V and J ends lost 8 bases and 1 base respectively, with 14 bases between them. The CDR3 is made up of 14 amino acids. CDR3 amino acids: CASRRTNTQETQYF. In DNA form, the CDR3 reads TGTGCCAGCCGCCGGACAAACACCCAAGAGACCCAGTACTTC.

CDR3 DNA: TGCAGCGGAGGGGGGGGGTACGAGCAGTACTTC. This gives the protein CSGGGGYEQYF. The chain links TRBV29-1 to TRBJ2-7, with a weak D call TRBD2 (7 bases). The CDR3 sequence is 11 residues long. Trimming took 7 bases from V and 4 from J, leaving 11 bases between them. The germline V gene encodes CDR1 SQVTM and CDR2 ANQGSEA.

This chain joins TRBV5-6 and TRBJ1-2; 11 bases match TRBD1. The CDR3 length is 17 residues. The V and J ends lost 0 bases and 1 base, in that order; junction bases with no gene match: 5. Germline values: CDR1 SGHDT, CDR2 YYEEEE. Here the CDR3 DNA reads TGTGCCAGCAGCTTGGGGGGACAGGGGGAACTTAACTATGGCTACACCTTC. Its protein is CASSLGGQGELNYGYTF.

The V gene is TRBV6-4, the J gene TRBJ2-2; 7 nucleotides line up with TRBD1. Trimming removed 6 bases from V and 4 bases from J; junction bases left unmatched: 8. This CDR3 is built from 15 residues. The V gene's germline CDR1 is MRHNA and CDR2 SNTAGT. This chain's CDR3 is CASSVTGDGTGELFF. The CDR3 region has the DNA TGTGCCAGCAGCGTAACAGGGGACGGCACCGGGGAGCTGTTTTTT.

V is TRBV25-1 and J is TRBJ2-1; possibly TRBD1 for D (6 bases). CDR1 MGHDK and CDR2 SYGVNS come from the germline V gene. CDR3 length: 13 amino acids. The V gene lost 5 bases and the J gene lost 6 bases, with 11 bases spanning the gap. The DNA for the CDR3 is TGTGCCAGCAGTCTAACAGGGCGCAATGAGCAGTTCTTC. Translating gives CASSLTGRNEQFF.

The gene calls are TRBV7-6 and TRBJ2-7; D is possibly TRBD1 (6 bases). V was cut by 5 bases and J by 7 bases, with 21 bases left in between. Germline V gene data show CDR1 as SGHVS and CDR2 as FNYEAQ. This CDR3 region has 15 residues. In DNA form, the CDR3 reads TGTGCCAGCAGCCCAACCTCCGGGACAATTGGAGAGCAGTACTTC. Translated, it gives CASSPTSGTIGEQYF.

This clone has a single count. This chain joins TRBV5-1 and TRBJ2-7; D is perhaps TRBD2 (5 bases). CDR1 and CDR2 from the germline V gene are SGHRS and YFSETQ. V was shortened by 4 bases and J by 3 bases, with 11 bases between the two germline ends. The length of the CDR3 is 13 residues. CDR3 in amino acids: CASSPARGYEQYF. The CDR3 coding sequence is TGCGCCAGCAGCCCCGCCCGGGGCTACGAGCAGTACTTC.

This clone appeared once. CDR3: CASGTLGGGTEAFF. The CDR3, as DNA: TGTGCCAGCGGAACCCTCGGGGGGGGCACTGAAGCTTTCTTT. V and J are TRBV27 and TRBJ1-1, with D tentatively TRBD1 (5 bases). V shed 8 bases and J shed 4 bases, with 17 bases lying between them. The V gene's germline CDR1 is MNHEY and CDR2 SMNVEV (reference sequence). The CDR3 length is 14 residues.

This chain connects TRBV27 to TRBJ1-5; 10 bases line up with TRBD1. Unmatched junction bases numbered 12, after V lost 5 bases and J lost 2 bases. The CDR3 is 18 residues long. Germline V gene lookup returns CDR1 MNHEY and CDR2 SMNVEV (reference sequence). The CDR3 protein is CASSPSQTGGWGNQPQHF. The CDR3 DNA reads TGTGCCAGCAGTCCATCCCAGACAGGGGGCTGGGGCAATCAGCCCCAGCATTTT.

This clone was observed a single time. This chain joins TRBV19 and TRBJ1-1; no definite D call. Germline-derived CDR1 and CDR2 are LNHDA and SQIVND (reference sequence). V lost 3 bases to trimming and J lost 3 bases, with 8 bases between them. This CDR3 contains 13 residues. CDR3 bases: TGTGCCAGTAGTATTAACTCCTACACTGAAGCTTTCTTT. Encoded protein: CASSINSYTEAFF. Full variable domain (missing parts from reference TRBV19 and TRBJ1-1): DGGITQSPKYLFRKEGQNVTLSCEQNLNHDAMYWYRQDPGQGLRLIYYSQIVNDFQKGDIAEGYSVSREKKESFPLTVTSAQKNPTAFYLCASSINSYTEAFFGQGTRLTVV.

This chain links TRBV29-1 with TRBJ2-7; no reliable D call. The V end was cut by 4 bases, the J end by 3 bases, with 13 bases between. The CDR3 covers 13 residues. In germline, CDR1 is SQVTM, CDR2 ANQGSEA. As DNA, the CDR3 is TGCAGCGTTGGACATTCCCCTGACTACGAGCAGTACTTC. Translating it yields CSVGHSPDYEQYF.

The gene calls are TRBV10-3 and TRBJ1-5, with TRBD1 matching 8 bases. Germline V gene sequence: CDR1 ENHRY, CDR2 SYGVKD. Losses at the gene ends were 2 bases for V and 1 base for J; bases not matched to a gene: 7. The CDR3 has 17 amino acids. The CDR3 bases are TGTGCCATCAGTGAGACCGCCGGGACAGGCAGCAATCAGCCCCAGCATTTT. The encoded protein is CAISETAGTGSNQPQHF.

The chain recombines TRBV27 with TRBJ2-2, with TRBD1 identical over 7 bases. The CDR3 consists of 17 residues. With 4 bases clipped from V and 5 bases from J, the junction kept 13 bases outside the gene matches. Germline-derived CDR1 and CDR2 are MNHEY and SMNVEV (reference sequence). The CDR3: CASSYTFGQAKTGELFF. In DNA, the CDR3 is TGTGCCAGCAGTTACACTTTCGGACAGGCCAAAACCGGGGAGCTGTTTTTT.

The rearrangement uses TRBV5-8 and TRBJ2-1, with 13 bases aligning to TRBD2. Germline trimming cut 2 bases from V and 0 bases from J; bases unmatched to any gene: 5. This CDR3 has 18 amino acids. Germline loops: CDR1 SGHTS, CDR2 YDEGEE. The CDR3 sequence is CASSFGTSGTSSYNEQFF. For the CDR3, the DNA is TGTGCCAGCAGCTTCGGGACTAGCGGGACTAGCTCCTACAATGAGCAGTTCTTC.

In this sample, this clone turned up once. This CDR3 is CASSFIAGVGDTQYF. In nucleotides, the CDR3 is TGTGCCAGCAGCTTTATAGCGGGAGTGGGAGATACGCAGTATTTT. The genes are TRBV5-8 and TRBJ2-3; TRBD2 matches 9 bases. Germline-derived CDR1 and CDR2 are SGHTS and YDEGEE. V lost 2 bases, J lost 5 bases, and 6 bases stayed unmatched. The CDR3 has 15 residues.

The chain combines TRBV5-4 with TRBJ2-5; D uncertain. CDR1 is SGHNT, CDR2 YYREEE, per germline (reference sequence). This CDR3 has 15 residues. V dropped 0 bases and J dropped 1 base, with 10 bases sitting between them. In DNA form, the CDR3 reads TGTGCCAGCAGCTTGGCCAACACCCTCCAAGAGACCCAGTACTTC. Its translation: CASSLANTLQETQYF.

J is TRBJ2-7 and V is TRBV27; D call uncertain. The V and J ends lost 1 base and 6 bases respectively, with 7 bases between them. This CDR3 has 12 residues. Germline V gene sequence: CDR1 MNHEY, CDR2 SMNVEV (reference sequence). The CDR3 sequence: CASSLFGREQYF. The CDR3 nucleotides read TGTGCCAGCAGTTTATTTGGGCGCGAGCAGTACTTC.